This TCR beta chain was identified during a study of cytomegalovirus exposure and HLA in healthy donors. Study as a whole: Among the approximately 380 donors who were genotyped, about 80% fell in the genetic ancestry cluster that is associated with self-reported Caucasian donors. Regarding the study as a whole: In vitro assays verified that a few CMV-associated chains recognized CMV antigens specifically. Several of the most significant clusters were apparently associated with common viral pathogens in a later analysis.

Remarks on this clone: Its cognate antigen is unknown.

From germline, CDR1 is SEHNR and CDR2 FQNEAQ (reference sequence). V lost 2 bases, J lost 0 bases, and 7 bases lay in between. The CDR3 is 14 amino acids. Regarding donors, all were healthy bone marrow donors. Researchers ran the PCR with 60 Vbeta and 13 Jbeta primers. The table came from immunoSEQ multiplex PCR; TCRdb's copy has only in-frame clones and leaves some out. The profile shows roughly 180,000 clones, 75% to 85% of them singletons. Material for sequencing was PBMCs. The V gene is TRBV7-9, the J gene TRBJ1-2; D is ambiguous. This sequence was found in a female donor in good health and CMV-seronegative. The CDR3 DNA reads as TGTGCCAGCAGCTTACTGACTGCTAACTATGGCTACACCTTC. It encodes CASSLLTANYGYTF. The full variable domain, rest sourced from reference TRBV7-9 and TRBJ1-2, is DTGVSQNPRHKITKRGQNVTFRCDPISEHNRLYWYRQTLGQGPEFLTYFQNEAQLEKSRLLSDRFSAERPKGSFSTLEIQRTEQGDSAMYLCASSLLTANYGYTFGSGTRLTVV.